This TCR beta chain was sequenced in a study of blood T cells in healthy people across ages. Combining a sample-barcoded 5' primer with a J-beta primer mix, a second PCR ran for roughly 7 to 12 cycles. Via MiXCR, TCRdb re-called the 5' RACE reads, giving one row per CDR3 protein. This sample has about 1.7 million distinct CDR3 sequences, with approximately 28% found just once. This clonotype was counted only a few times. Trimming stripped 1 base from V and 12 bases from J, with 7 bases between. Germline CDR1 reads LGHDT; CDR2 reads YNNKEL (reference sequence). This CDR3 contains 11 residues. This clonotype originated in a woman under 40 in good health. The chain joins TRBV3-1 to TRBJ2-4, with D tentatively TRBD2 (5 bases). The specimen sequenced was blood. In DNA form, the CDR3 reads TGTGCCAGCAGCCAAGCCGACTATCAGTACTTC. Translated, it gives CASSQADYQYF. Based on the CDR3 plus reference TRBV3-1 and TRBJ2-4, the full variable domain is DTAVSQTPKYLVTQMGNDKSIKCEQNLGHDTMYWYKQDSKKFLKIMFSYNNKELIINETVPNRFSPKSPDKAHLNLHINSLELGDSAVYFCASSQADYQYFGAGTRLSVL.